The T cell receptor beta chain described here comes from a study of cytomegalovirus exposure and HLA in healthy donors. Vbeta (60) and Jbeta (13) primers were used in the PCR. Under the authors' procedure: Among the unique TCR beta chains that a later analysis counted, about 81 million in all, 10 million to 11 million were shared. Generated by immunoSEQ multiplex PCR, the TCRdb table keeps only in-frame clones and is missing some. The V and J calls and clone size were taken over from that table, and D and trimming were inferred from the DNA. Altogether roughly 200,000 clones are present, about 82% being singletons, with the ten largest covering 2.5% to 3%. Germline CDR1 reads SEHNR; CDR2 reads FQNEAQ (reference sequence). The CDR3 runs 15 residues. V shed 1 base and J shed 3 bases, with 11 bases lying between them.

The TCR was taken from a man in his thirties or forties in good health and CMV-seronegative. The specimen sequenced was PBMCs. The chain links TRBV7-9 to TRBJ2-3; perhaps TRBD2 as D (6 bases). The CDR3 DNA reads as TGTGCCAGCAGCTTAGTGCCGGGAGTAACAGATACGCAGTATTTT. Translation gives CASSLVPGVTDTQYF. The full variable domain, its missing parts supplied by reference TRBV7-9 and TRBJ2-3, is DTGVSQNPRHKITKRGQNVTFRCDPISEHNRLYWYRQTLGQGPEFLTYFQNEAQLEKSRLLSDRFSAERPKGSFSTLEIQRTEQGDSAMYLCASSLVPGVTDTQYFGPGTRLTVL.